What follows are 28 T cell receptor beta chains derived from one specimen sequenced in a study of blood T cell repertoires in COVID-19. Produced via immunoSEQ multiplex PCR; TCRdb's table is partial and in-frame only. The sample includes about 330,000 clones, 88% seen only once; the top ten take approximately 4%. Input material: peripheral blood. These receptors came from a woman aged 50 to 65 with active or convalescent COVID-19.

The chain has TRBV19 and TRBJ1-6, with 9 bases identical to TRBD1. Germline V lookup: CDR1 LNHDA, CDR2 SQIVND (reference sequence). The length of the CDR3 is 14 residues. The V gene end was trimmed by 5 bases and the J gene end by 11 bases; junction bases not matched to a gene: 7. The CDR3 DNA sequence: TGTGCCAGTAGTCCAGACAGGGGGATAACACCCCTCCACTTT. This sequence encodes CASSPDRGITPLHF.

The chain employs TRBV19 and TRBJ2-1, with 7 positions matching TRBD1. The trim removed 6 bases at V and 0 bases at J, leaving 2 bases unmatched. Per germline, CDR1 LNHDA and CDR2 SQIVND (reference sequence). The CDR3 has 14 amino acids. The CDR3 reads CASSDRDSYNEQFF. The CDR3 DNA is TGTGCCAGTAGCGACAGGGACTCCTACAATGAGCAGTTCTTC.

This chain uses TRBV10-2 with TRBJ2-2; 9 nucleotides agree with TRBD1. The CDR3 contains 14 residues. Germline CDR1 WSHSY, CDR2 SAAADI. With V trimmed by 11 bases and J by 6 bases, 10 bases remained unmatched. CDR3 loop: CAGPQGAFPGELFF. As DNA, the CDR3 is TGCGCCGGACCACAGGGGGCCTTTCCCGGGGAGCTGTTTTTT.

In the case of this clone: The sample carries other DNA sequences with the same CDR3. The chain couples TRBV3-1 (or the pseudogene TRBV3-2) to TRBJ2-7; 8 nucleotides align to TRBD2. V lost 2 bases to trimming and J lost 6 bases; unmatched junction nucleotides: 3. The CDR3 spans 13 residues. From germline, CDR1 is LGHDT and CDR2 YNNKEL (reference sequence). CDR3 nucleotide sequence: TGTGCCAGCAGCCAAAGGGCGGGGGGCGAGCAGTACTTC. Residues: CASSQRAGGEQYF.

The chain uses TRBV18 and TRBJ1-1; possible D gene TRBD1, 6 bases. The germline CDR1 and CDR2 sequences are KGHSH and LQKENI. This CDR3 region has 16 residues. The V end lost 6 bases, the J end lost 7 bases, and 24 bases lay between the germline ends. The CDR3, as DNA: TGTGCCAGCTCTCGAAATGGGGGGGGCGCCGGATTTGAAGCTTTCTTT. Protein sequence: CASSRNGGGAGFEAFF.

This clone was counted only a few times. The V and J genes are TRBV29-1 and TRBJ2-1; TRBD2 matches at 8 bases. Germline values: CDR1 SQVTM, CDR2 ANQGSEA. This CDR3 spans 16 amino acids. V lost 5 bases to trimming and J lost 1 base; unmatched junction nucleotides: 10. This chain's CDR3 is CSVYEGSGGSYNEQFF. CDR3 sequence (DNA): TGCAGCGTTTATGAAGGGTCGGGAGGGTCCTACAATGAGCAGTTCTTC.

This chain links TRBV3-1 (or the pseudogene TRBV3-2) with TRBJ1-3; 9 bases fit TRBD1. V shed 6 bases and J 4 bases; nucleotides not matched to a gene: 7. The length of the CDR3 is 15 residues. The germline CDR1 and CDR2 sequences are LGHDT and YNNKEL (reference sequence). The CDR3 loop is CASRQGQGSGNTIYF. CDR3 sequence (DNA): TGTGCCAGCAGACAGGGACAGGGTTCCGGAAACACCATATATTTT.

This clone occurred once. Other nucleotide sequences from this sample produce the same CDR3. The genes are TRBV5-4 and TRBJ2-1; tentatively, D is TRBD2 (6 bases). Trimming pared 0 bases from V and 8 bases from J, leaving 9 bases between. The CDR3 sequence is 13 residues long. Germline CDR1 SGHNT, CDR2 YYREEE (reference sequence). CDR3 coding DNA: TGTGCCAGCAGCTTGGTCGGGGGAGATGAGCAGTTCTTC. This gives the protein CASSLVGGDEQFF.

The rearrangement uses TRBV5-1 and TRBJ1-5, with no clear D. This CDR3 comprises 16 residues. The germline V gene encodes CDR1 SGHRS and CDR2 YFSETQ. V lost 5 bases to trimming and J lost 4 bases, with 19 bases between them. CDR3 region: CASRSGSGVENQPQHF. CDR3 coding DNA: TGCGCCAGCAGAAGCGGATCGGGCGTGGAGAATCAGCCCCAGCATTTT.

The J gene is TRBJ1-2, the V gene TRBV5-5; D remains ambiguous. CDR1 and CDR2 (germline): SGHKS, YYEKEE (reference sequence). This CDR3 spans 14 amino acids. Between the trimmed V and J ends, which lost 0 bases and 1 base, there was a span of 7 bases. The CDR3 here is CASSLGGGNYGYTF. CDR3 in DNA: TGTGCCAGCAGCTTGGGGGGAGGTAACTATGGCTACACCTTC.

This sequence joins TRBV18 and TRBJ2-3; D may be TRBD1 (6 bases). The germline V gene has CDR1 KGHSH and CDR2 LQKENI. The length of the CDR3 is 16 residues. V lost 1 base and J lost 3, with 14 bases in between. CDR3 sequence reads: CASSPRTVGFTDTQYF. Written as DNA, the CDR3 is TGTGCCAGCTCACCACGGACAGTAGGATTTACAGATACGCAGTATTTT.

The chain couples TRBV12-3 or TRBV12-4 to TRBJ2-1; D gene uncertain. Trimming pared 6 bases from V and 9 bases from J, leaving 12 bases between. The CDR3 spans 12 residues. Here the CDR3 DNA reads TGTGCCAGCAGCCCCGCTGGCGGTGAGCAGTTCTTC. Its translation is CASSPAGGEQFF.

The chain recombines TRBV15 with TRBJ1-3, with D maybe TRBD1 (5 bases). V shed 5 bases and J shed 0 bases, with 8 bases lying between them. Germline V CDR1 and CDR2: LNHNV, YYDKDF (reference sequence). The CDR3 covers 14 residues. CDR3 coding DNA: TGTGCCACCAGCTCAGGGTTCTCTGGAAACACCATATATTTT. It yields the protein CATSSGFSGNTIYF.

The gene calls are TRBV6-5 and TRBJ2-7; 8 positions match TRBD2. This CDR3 is built from 16 residues. V gave up 2 bases and J gave up 12 bases; unmatched junction bases: 18. CDR1 and CDR2 from the germline V gene are MNHEY and SVGAGI. For the CDR3, the DNA is TGTGCCAGCAGTTACGCTTCCAGGACTAGCAGCACCCATTTGTACTTC. Translated: CASSYASRTSSTHLYF.

This chain uses TRBV5-1 with TRBJ1-4, with TRBD1 as a possible D gene (6 bases). Germline V gene lookup returns CDR1 SGHRS and CDR2 YFSETQ. The CDR3 has 14 amino acids. Trimming took 1 base from V and 2 from J, leaving 6 bases between them. CDR3 bases: TGCGCCAGCAGCTTGCAGGGGACTAATGAAAAACTGTTTTTT. Its translation: CASSLQGTNEKLFF.

In the case of this clone: The sample contains more than one DNA sequence encoding this CDR3. This sequence joins TRBV9 and TRBJ2-7, with 8 positions matching TRBD2. J gave up 4 bases and V 2 bases, and 5 bases lay outside the gene matches. The CDR3 runs 14 residues. Germline assignment: CDR1 SGDLS and CDR2 YYNGEE. This CDR3 reads CASSVSGSGYEQYF. CDR3 in DNA: TGTGCCAGCAGCGTCAGCGGGAGTGGATACGAGCAGTACTTC.

Notes on this clone: The germline gene is not matched at one end of the junction; a read error may be the cause. This chain uses TRBV4-2 with TRBJ1-1; 10 positions agree with TRBD1. This CDR3 spans 15 amino acids. Germline V gives CDR1 LGHNA, CDR2 YNFKEQ. In nucleotides, the CDR3 is TGTGCCAGCAGCCGGGGGGACAGGGGCGCCGCTGAGGCTTTCTTT. As protein: CASSRGDRGAAEAFF.

V gene TRBV18 combines with J gene TRBJ2-1, with a weak D call TRBD2 (5 bases). CDR1 and CDR2 from the germline V gene are KGHSH and LQKENI. Trimming took 6 bases from V and 0 from J, leaving 18 bases between them. The CDR3 is made up of 17 amino acids. The chain's CDR3 is CASSRPRSGGSYNEQFF. CDR3 bases: TGTGCCAGCTCGCGACCTCGCAGCGGAGGCTCCTACAATGAGCAGTTCTTC.

CDR3 protein: CATSDRTSGADTQYF. In nucleotides, the CDR3 is TGTGCCACCAGTGACCGGACTAGTGGAGCAGATACGCAGTATTTT. The V and J genes are TRBV24-1 and TRBJ2-3; 7 nucleotides match TRBD2. The ends lost 4 bases at V and 4 bases at J; junction bases unmatched: 7. The germline gives CDR1 KGHDR, CDR2 SFDVKD. This CDR3 spans 15 amino acids.

The sample holds a few counts of this clone. The chain uses TRBV5-1 and TRBJ1-2, with 8 nucleotides matching TRBD1. J was trimmed by 5 bases and V by 2 bases; bases with no gene match: 2. The CDR3 has 13 residues. The V gene's germline CDR1 is SGHRS and CDR2 YFSETQ. Here the CDR3 DNA reads TGCGCCAGCAGCTTCGGGACAGGTTATGGCTACACCTTC. This translates into CASSFGTGYGYTF.

The chain combines TRBV24-1 with TRBJ2-2; 7 bases map to TRBD2. The CDR3 contains 15 residues. Germline V lookup: CDR1 KGHDR, CDR2 SFDVKD. V was clipped by 2 bases and J by 6 bases; unmatched bases: 5. CDR3 protein: CATSDSGLVAGELFF. The CDR3 DNA sequence: TGTGCCACCAGTGATTCAGGACTAGTTGCCGGGGAGCTGTTTTTT.

V is TRBV12-5 and J is TRBJ2-2; TRBD1 aligns across 12 bases. CDR3 length equals 19 residues. Germline V CDR1 and CDR2: LGHNT, FRNRAP. The trim removed 0 bases at V and 5 bases at J, leaving 10 bases unmatched. CDR3: CASGLVYTGTGGPTGELFF. CDR3 bases: TGTGCTAGTGGTTTGGTATACACCGGGACAGGGGGCCCTACCGGGGAGCTGTTTTTT.

The V and J genes are TRBV7-3 and TRBJ2-1; D might be TRBD1 (5 bases). CDR3 length: 13 amino acids. The germline V gene has CDR1 SGHTA and CDR2 FQGTGA. Trimming pared 3 bases from V and 9 bases from J, leaving 12 bases between. The DNA of the CDR3 is TGTGCCAGCAGCTTCCTCCAGGGCGGTGAGCAGTTCTTC. This encodes CASSFLQGGEQFF.

This chain links TRBV27 with TRBJ2-7; 8 bases fit TRBD2. The germline V gene encodes CDR1 MNHEY and CDR2 SMNVEV (reference sequence). The length of the CDR3 is 15 residues. Trimming at V came to 3 bases and at J to 2 bases, leaving 6 bases not matched to a gene. The CDR3 nucleotides are TGTGCCAGCAGTTTCTTGACTAGCGCGACCTACGAGCAGTACTTC. It translates to CASSFLTSATYEQYF.

The CDR3 sequence: CASSEGAGPTEAFF. The CDR3 DNA is TGTGCCAGCAGTGAAGGGGCTGGGCCCACTGAAGCTTTCTTT. J is TRBJ1-1 and V is TRBV6-1; no definite D call. Germline-derived CDR1 and CDR2 are MNHNS and SASEGT. CDR3 size: 14 residues. The V gene lost 1 base and the J gene lost 4 bases, with 10 bases spanning the gap.

The rearrangement links TRBV4-3 to TRBJ2-7; D is ambiguous. The CDR3 is 14 amino acids. Germline loops: CDR1 LGHNA, CDR2 YSLEER. Trimming took off 0 bases at V and 2 bases at J, with 8 bases between the two ends. Here the CDR3 DNA reads TGCGCCAGCAGCCAAGAGAGGCTAGCCTACGAGCAGTACTTC. Translating gives CASSQERLAYEQYF.

V gene TRBV2 combines with J gene TRBJ1-1; 8 bases agree with TRBD1. V shed 6 bases and J 8 bases; nucleotides not matched to a gene: 11. Germline CDR1 is SNHLY and CDR2 is FYNNEI. The CDR3 has 14 amino acids. CDR3 nucleotide sequence: TGTGCCAGCAGGAAGGACAGGGTGGTCCTAGAAGCTTTCTTT. Translated, it gives CASRKDRVVLEAFF.

J is TRBJ2-7 and V is TRBV5-4, with a tentative D call TRBD2 (7 bases). This CDR3 spans 15 amino acids. In germline, CDR1 is SGHNT, CDR2 YYREEE (reference sequence). Trimming pared 9 bases from V and 0 bases from J, leaving 19 bases between. CDR3 DNA: TGTGCCACGAGAGATAGGGGGGGGAACTCCTACGAGCAGTACTTC. Residues: CATRDRGGNSYEQYF.